This TCR beta chain was recorded in a study of T cells in Graves' hyperthyroidism and ophthalmopathy. The CDR3 is made up of 16 amino acids. CDR1 and CDR2 (germline): MGHRA, YSYEKL. Trimming took 2 bases from V and 1 from J, leaving 15 bases between them. Clinical symptoms, serum thyroxine and TRAb, thyroid ultrasound and orbital computed tomography were used for the diagnoses. The source material, RNA transcripts, was used to amplify TCR beta CDR3 regions. The TCR CDR3 first-round RT-PCR relied on the HTBI primer set. A single record per CDR3 protein comes from TCRdb applying MiXCR to the multiplex PCR reads. The repertoire includes about 740,000 distinct CDR3 sequences, about 14% of them detected once, and roughly 10% sits in the top ten. This clonotype was picked up many times.

The sample taken for sequencing was blood. The V and J genes are TRBV4-1 and TRBJ2-7; D remains unclear. The clonotype originates from a young woman with Graves' hyperthyroidism. DNA for the CDR3: TGCGCCAGCAGCCAAAGAATCGCAGACCCTTCCTACGAGCAGTACTTC. Protein product: CASSQRIADPSYEQYF.